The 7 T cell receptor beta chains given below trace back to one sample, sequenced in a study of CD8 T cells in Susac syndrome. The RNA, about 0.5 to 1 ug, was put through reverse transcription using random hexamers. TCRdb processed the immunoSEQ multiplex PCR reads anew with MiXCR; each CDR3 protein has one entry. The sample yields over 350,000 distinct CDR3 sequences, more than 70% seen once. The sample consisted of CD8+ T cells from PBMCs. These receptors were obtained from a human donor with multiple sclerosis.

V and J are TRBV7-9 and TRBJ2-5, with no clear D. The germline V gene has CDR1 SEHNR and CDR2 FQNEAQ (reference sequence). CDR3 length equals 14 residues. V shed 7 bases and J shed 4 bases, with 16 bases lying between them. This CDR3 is CASNAGRPRETQYF. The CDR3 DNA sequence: TGTGCCAGCAACGCTGGACGGCCTCGAGAGACCCAGTACTTC.

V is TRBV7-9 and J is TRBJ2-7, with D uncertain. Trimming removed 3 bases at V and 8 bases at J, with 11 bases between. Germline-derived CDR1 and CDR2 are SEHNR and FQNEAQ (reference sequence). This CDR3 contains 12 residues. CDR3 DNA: TGTGCCAGCAGCTTGGAAGGAAACCAGCAGTACTTC. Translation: CASSLEGNQQYF.

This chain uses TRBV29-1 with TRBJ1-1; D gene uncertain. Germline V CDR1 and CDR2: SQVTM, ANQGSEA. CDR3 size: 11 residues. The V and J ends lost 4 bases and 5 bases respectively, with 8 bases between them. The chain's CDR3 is CSVVQGTEAFF. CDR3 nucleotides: TGCAGCGTTGTCCAAGGGACTGAAGCTTTCTTT.

The DNA for the CDR3 is TGCAGTGCTAGAGATTGGGGGACTAGCGGGAGCAATGAGCAGTTCTTC. Amino acids: CSARDWGTSGSNEQFF. The chain employs TRBV20-1 and TRBJ2-1; 14 bases line up with TRBD2. The V gene end was trimmed by 0 bases and the J gene end by 6 bases; junction bases not matched to a gene: 4. This CDR3 comprises 16 residues. Germline lookup yields CDR1 DFQATT and CDR2 SNEGSKA (reference sequence).

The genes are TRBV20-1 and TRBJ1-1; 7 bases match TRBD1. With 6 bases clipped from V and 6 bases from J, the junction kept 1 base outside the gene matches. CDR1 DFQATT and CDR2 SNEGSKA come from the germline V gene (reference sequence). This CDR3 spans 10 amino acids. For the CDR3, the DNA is TGCAGTGCGCAGGGGGCTGAAGCTTTCTTT. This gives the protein CSAQGAEAFF.

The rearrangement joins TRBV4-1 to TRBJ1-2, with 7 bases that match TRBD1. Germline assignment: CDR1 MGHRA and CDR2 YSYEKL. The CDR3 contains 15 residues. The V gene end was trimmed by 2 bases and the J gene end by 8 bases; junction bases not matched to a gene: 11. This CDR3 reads CASSQLEGAWGGYTF. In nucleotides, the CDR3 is TGCGCCAGCAGCCAATTGGAGGGGGCTTGGGGAGGCTACACCTTC.

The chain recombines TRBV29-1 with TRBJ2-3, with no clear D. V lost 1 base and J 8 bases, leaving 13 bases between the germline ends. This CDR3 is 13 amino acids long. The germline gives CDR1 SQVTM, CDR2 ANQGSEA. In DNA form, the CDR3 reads TGCAGCGTTGAAGGGGGTCAGCTTGGTACGCAGTATTTT. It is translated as CSVEGGQLGTQYF.